This entry features one T cell receptor (beta chain) sequence. Its antigen is not known. This entry is derived from a study of identical twins. TCRdb ran MiXCR on the 5' RACE reads and lists one entry per CDR3 protein. This table holds approximately 190,000 distinct CDR3 sequences, around 15% found once. Study-wide findings and caveats: The study based its conclusions on cross-sectional statistical analysis and did not follow the same donors. Within twin pairs, the out-of-frame alpha sequences they shared showed excess low generation probability. Beta out-of-frame sequences showed weaker excess sharing between twins.

The same sample was also studied in work on T cells expressing NK-cell markers.

The material sequenced was CD8+ T cells sorted from blood. The TCR was taken from a woman in her late teens or twenties in good health.

CDR3 protein: CASSPARRHIQYF. The CDR3 DNA follows: TGTGCCAGCAGTCCCGCCAGGAGACACATTCAGTACTTC. The V gene is TRBV12-3 or TRBV12-4, the J gene TRBJ2-4; D is undetermined. V was trimmed by 5 bases and J by 8 bases, leaving 13 bases between them. This CDR3 is 13 amino acids long.